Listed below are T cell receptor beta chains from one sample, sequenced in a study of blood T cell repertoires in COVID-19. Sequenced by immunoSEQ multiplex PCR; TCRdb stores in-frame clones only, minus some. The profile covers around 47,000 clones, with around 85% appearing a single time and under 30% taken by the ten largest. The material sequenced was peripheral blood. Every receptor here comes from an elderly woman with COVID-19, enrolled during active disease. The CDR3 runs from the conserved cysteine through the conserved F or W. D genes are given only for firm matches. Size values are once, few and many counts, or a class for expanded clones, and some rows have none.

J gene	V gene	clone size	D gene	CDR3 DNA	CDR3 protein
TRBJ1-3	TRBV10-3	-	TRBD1	TGTGCCCTACAAGGGGGCACTGGAAACACCATATATTTT	CALQGGTGNTIYF
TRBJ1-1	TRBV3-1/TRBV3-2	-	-	TGTGCCAGCCGCCGGGGGGGTGAAGCTTTCTTT	CASRRGGEAFF
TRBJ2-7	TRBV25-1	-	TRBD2	TGTGCCAGCAGTGAATCGGCTAGCGGTTCCTACGAGCAGTACTTC	CASSESASGSYEQYF
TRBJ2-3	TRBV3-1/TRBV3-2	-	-	TGTGCCAGCAGCGGCATTAGCACAGATACGCAGTATTTT	CASSGISTDTQYF
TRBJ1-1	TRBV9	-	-	TGTGCCAGCAGCGAGACAGGTGTGAACACTGAAGCTTTCTTT	CASSETGVNTEAFF
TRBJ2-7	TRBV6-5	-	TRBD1	TGTGCCAGCAGTACCGGGACAGGGGGCTACGAGCAGTACTTC	CASSTGTGGYEQYF
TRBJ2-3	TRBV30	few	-	TGTGCCTGGGCCGCCGGTTACGGCACAGATACGCAGTATTTT	CAWAAGYGTDTQYF
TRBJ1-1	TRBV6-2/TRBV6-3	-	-	TGTGCCAGCAGTTATGGGACACCGAACACTGAAGCTTTCTTT	CASSYGTPNTEAFF
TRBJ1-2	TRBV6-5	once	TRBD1	TGTGCCAGCAGTTACCGGACAGGGCATGGCTACACCTTC	CASSYRTGHGYTF
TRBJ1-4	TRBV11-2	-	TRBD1	TGTGCCAGCAGTCCACCACCGGGACAGGCTAATGAAAAACTGTTTTTT	CASSPPPGQANEKLFF
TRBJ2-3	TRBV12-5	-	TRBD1	TGTGCTAGTGGTCTCGGACAGGGACGTTGGGATACGCAGTATTTT	CASGLGQGRWDTQYF
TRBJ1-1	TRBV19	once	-	TGTGCCAGTAGTCTAGGGGCGAACACTGAAGCTTTCTTT	CASSLGANTEAFF
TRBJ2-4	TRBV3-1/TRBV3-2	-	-	TGTGCCAGCAGCCAAGATTTAGCGATAAACATTCAGTACTTC	CASSQDLAINIQYF
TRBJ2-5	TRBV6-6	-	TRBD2	TGTGCCAGCAGTTACGACGGGGGAGGGTGGGAGACCCAGTACTTC	CASSYDGGGWETQYF
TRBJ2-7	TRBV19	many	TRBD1	TGTGCCAGTAGCCGGACAGGGTTGGGCGAGCAGTACTTC	CASSRTGLGEQYF
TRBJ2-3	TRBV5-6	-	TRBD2	TGTGCCAGCAGCTTGGCCGGGGCTAGCGGGAATGGGACAGATACGCAGTATTTT	CASSLAGASGNGTDTQYF
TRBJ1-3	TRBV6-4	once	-	TGTGCCAGCAGTCCCGGGGTTGGCTCTGGAAACACCATATATTTT	CASSPGVGSGNTIYF
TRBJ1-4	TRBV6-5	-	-	TGTGCCAGCAGACCTAGGGGAACTAATGAAAAACTGTTTTTT	CASRPRGTNEKLFF
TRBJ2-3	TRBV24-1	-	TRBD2	TGTGCCACCAGTGATCCCCAAGCCGGGACTAGCGAAGATACGCAGTATTTT	CATSDPQAGTSEDTQYF
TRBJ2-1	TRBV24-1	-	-	TGTGCCACCAGTCCTACTACAGGGACGGTCGGGAATGAGCAGTTCTTC	CATSPTTGTVGNEQFF
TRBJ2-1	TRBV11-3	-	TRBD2	TGTGCCAGCAGCCCGGGACTAGCGGGAGGCAATGAGCAGTTCTTC	CASSPGLAGGNEQFF
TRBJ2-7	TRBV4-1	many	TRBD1	TGCGCCAGCAGCCAAGGAGGGACAGGGGACTACGAGCAGTACTTC	CASSQGGTGDYEQYF
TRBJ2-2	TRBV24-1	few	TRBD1	TGTGCCACCAGTGGGGCAGGGGGAGCCGGGGAGCTGTTTTTT	CATSGAGGAGELFF
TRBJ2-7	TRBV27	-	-	TGTGCCAGCAGTGCTAAAAAAACGAGCTCCTACGAGCAGTACTTC	CASSAKKTSSYEQYF
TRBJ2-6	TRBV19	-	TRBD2	TGTGCCAGTACCCAGACTAGCGGGTACTCTGGGGCCAACGTCCTGACTTTC	CASTQTSGYSGANVLTF